The rows below give T cell receptor beta chains drawn from one sample of a study of blood T cell repertoires in COVID-19. The repertoire was sequenced with immunoSEQ multiplex PCR; TCRdb's copy has only in-frame clones and lacks some. The data contain some 48,000 clones, under 90% of them singletons. Sequenced: peripheral blood. All receptors come from a woman of 80 years or more with COVID-19, enrolled during active disease. Both conserved end residues are trimmed from each CDR3. For some rows the clone size is stated as once, few or many, or as a class when expanded; others skip it.

v_gene	abundance	CDR3aa
TRBV5-1	NA	ASSVQGGRTALNYGYT
TRBV11-2	NA	ASSIGLAAGTDTQY
TRBV7-3	NA	ASSLGDRNSPLH
TRBV11-2	NA	ASSSSEGISGYGGGYT
TRBV6-5	NA	ASSHRQGATYEQY
TRBV19	once	ASSRTSSEYNEQF
TRBV3-1/TRBV3-2	NA	ASSQDIGLSGNTIY
TRBV6-5	NA	ASSLDSPAAF
TRBV11-3	NA	ASSLVGAGAYNEQF
TRBV13	few	ASSLTTGVGTGANVLT
TRBV27	once	ASSSLTGGWGYT
TRBV27	once	ASGNRGPPLH
TRBV5-1	NA	ASSLVASQETQY
TRBV28	NA	ASSLPQGARDGYT
TRBV27	once	ASSKPVGGHNSPLH
TRBV10-1	NA	ASSKYRGDYGYT
TRBV18	NA	ASSPTQGGYNEQF
TRBV6-6	NA	ASSLGGADGNQPQH
TRBV11-2	NA	ASSLLAGGYNEQF
TRBV5-1	NA	ASSLLPSGGPLETQY
TRBV4-2	NA	ASSQDRPARSGYT
TRBV7-2	NA	ASSLAAGGRTYEQY
TRBV2	NA	ASRAGLAGNIQY
TRBV14	NA	ASSNRGSGGYT
TRBV28	NA	ASSLVAGLTGELF
TRBV4-2	NA	ASSQVTAAGANTGELF
TRBV29-1	NA	SAGQGPIYEQY
TRBV6-4	NA	ASSGWPANYGYT
TRBV11-2	NA	ASSVASSYEQY
TRBV30	NA	ACPRTSGELITAQF
TRBV9	NA	ASSLGGQGNYGYT
TRBV5-1	NA	ASSFIRGSGGELF
TRBV7-6	NA	ASRNQVGGTGELF
TRBV5-1	NA	ASSLGQGIDSPLH
TRBV5-1	NA	ASSLVAANYGYT
TRBV6-5	NA	ASSYSAGSHEQY
TRBV4-2	NA	ASSQDRAGYNEQF
TRBV6-6	NA	ASRVGTEGYQPQH
TRBV28	NA	ASSFPSGRGRAKNIQY
TRBV6-5	NA	ASRRDISYEQY
TRBV3-1/TRBV3-2	once	ASSPPGRGKYDEQF
TRBV2	NA	ASKVTSGIGEQY
TRBV6-6	NA	ASSYPGRASNQPQH
TRBV3-1/TRBV3-2	once	ASSGTSGAYEQY
TRBV2	NA	ASRGGIDSNQPQH
TRBV2	NA	ARPGLAGTGIQY
TRBV2	NA	ASSQQAVNTGELF
TRBV7-9	few	ASSLVGANTEAF
TRBV18	NA	ASSPRADEKLF
TRBV5-1	NA	ASSRTYTDRVDEQF
TRBV18	once	ASSPPRQGKRQY
TRBV5-4	once	ASSPTPQSTDTQY
TRBV7-2	NA	ASSFLSRTDTQY